The clone carrying this TCR beta chain appeared a single time. Its antigen is not known. This sample is part of a study of vaccination effects on CD4 cells after COVID-19. Viral peptide pool expansion of antigen-specific CD4+ T cells preceded sequencing in the ViraFEST assay. Culture proceeded for nine to ten days, and CD4+ T cells were then isolated. People in the vaccine group had not been infected with SARS-CoV-2 before, and their nucleocapsid antibodies were negative. For each well, roughly 2 million PBMC were cultured with about 9.4 IU/ml IL-2 and 9.5 to 10 ug/ml peptides. Overall study results and limits: Only a few convalescent patients and no early post-infection timepoints featured in the study.

Data came from immunoSEQ multiplex PCR; TCRdb stores just in-frame clones and leaves some out. The table has tens of thousands of clones, 60% to 85% seen once. Trimming left V 3 bases short and J 0 bases short, with 6 bases between. The CDR3 is 14 residues long. Germline V gene sequence: CDR1 LNHDA, CDR2 SQIVND (reference sequence). The source is a human donor who received a COVID-19 vaccine. This chain joins TRBV19 and TRBJ2-4; D call uncertain. The material was CD4+ T cells from PBMCs cultured with SARS-CoV-2 spike peptides, obtained before COVID-19 vaccination. CDR3 sequence reads: CASSISVAKNIQYF. The CDR3 bases are TGTGCCAGTAGTATTTCGGTAGCCAAAAACATTCAGTACTTC.